This T cell receptor beta chain is drawn from a study of shared clonotypes between healthy human individuals. Study at large: The cohort had a couple of women and three men, ages 18 to 49. Regarding the study as a whole: For naive CD4 cells, roughly 5.5% of clonotypes were shared across a handful of donors.

Only Caucasian adults living in Nashville, Tennessee made up the donor group. CDR1 is SGHRS and CDR2 is YFSETQ in the germline V gene. V was pared by 1 base and J by 3 bases, with 7 bases of the junction left unmatched. This CDR3 region has 15 residues. With respect to this clone: The antigen is not known.

Deep was the level used in running the assay. Sequenced by immunoSEQ multiplex PCR; TCRdb stores in-frame clones only, minus some. This table has more than 2 million clones, roughly 95% appearing once. This TCR was sampled from a man aged 18 to 29 in good health. This chain uses TRBV5-1 with TRBJ2-7; 7 bases fit TRBD2. Sequenced material: naive CD4+ T cells sorted from blood. The sample's subset: CD45RA+ positively selected. CDR3 in amino acids: CASSLLGGRNYEQYF. CDR3 sequence (DNA): TGCGCCAGCAGCTTGCTCGGCGGGAGAAACTACGAGCAGTACTTC.